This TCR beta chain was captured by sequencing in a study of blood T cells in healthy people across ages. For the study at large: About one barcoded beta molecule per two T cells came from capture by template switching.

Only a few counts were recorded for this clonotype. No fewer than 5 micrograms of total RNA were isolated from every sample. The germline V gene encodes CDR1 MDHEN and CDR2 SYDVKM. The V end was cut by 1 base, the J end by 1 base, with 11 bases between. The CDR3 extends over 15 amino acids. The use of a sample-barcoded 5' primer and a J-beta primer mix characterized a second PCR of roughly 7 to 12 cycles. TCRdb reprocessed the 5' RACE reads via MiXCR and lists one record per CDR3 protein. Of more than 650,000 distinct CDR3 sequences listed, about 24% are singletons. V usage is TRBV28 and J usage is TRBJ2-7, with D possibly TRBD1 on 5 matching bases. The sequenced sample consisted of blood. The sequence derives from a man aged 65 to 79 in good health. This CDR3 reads CASSLSGSVSYEQYF. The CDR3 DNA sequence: TGTGCCAGCAGTTTATCAGGGTCGGTATCCTACGAGCAGTACTTC.